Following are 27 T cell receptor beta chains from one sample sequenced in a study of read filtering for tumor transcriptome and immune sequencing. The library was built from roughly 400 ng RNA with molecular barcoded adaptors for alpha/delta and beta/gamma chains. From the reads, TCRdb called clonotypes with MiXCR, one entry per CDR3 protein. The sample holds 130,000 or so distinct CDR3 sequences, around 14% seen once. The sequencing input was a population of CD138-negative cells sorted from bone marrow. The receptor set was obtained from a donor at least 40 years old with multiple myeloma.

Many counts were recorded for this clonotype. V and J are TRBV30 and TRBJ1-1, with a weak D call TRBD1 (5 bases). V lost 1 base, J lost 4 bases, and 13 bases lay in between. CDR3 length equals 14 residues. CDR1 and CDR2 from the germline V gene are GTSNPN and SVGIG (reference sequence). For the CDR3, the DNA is TGTGCCTGGAGTGAGGTGGAAGGGGCCACTGAAGCTTTCTTT. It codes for CAWSEVEGATEAFF.

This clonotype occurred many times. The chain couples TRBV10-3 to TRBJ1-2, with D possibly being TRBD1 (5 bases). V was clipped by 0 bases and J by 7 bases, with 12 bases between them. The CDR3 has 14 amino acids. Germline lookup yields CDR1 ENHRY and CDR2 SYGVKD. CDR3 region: CAISESTGATGYTF. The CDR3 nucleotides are TGTGCCATCAGTGAGTCGACTGGGGCGACTGGCTACACCTTC.

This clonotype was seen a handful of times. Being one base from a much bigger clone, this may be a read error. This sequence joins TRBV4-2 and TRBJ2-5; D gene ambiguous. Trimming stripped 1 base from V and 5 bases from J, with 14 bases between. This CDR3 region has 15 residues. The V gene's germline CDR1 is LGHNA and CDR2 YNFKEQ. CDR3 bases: TGTGCCAGCAGCCAAGGTACCGGTAAACCGGAGACCCAGTACTTC. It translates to CASSQGTGKPETQYF.

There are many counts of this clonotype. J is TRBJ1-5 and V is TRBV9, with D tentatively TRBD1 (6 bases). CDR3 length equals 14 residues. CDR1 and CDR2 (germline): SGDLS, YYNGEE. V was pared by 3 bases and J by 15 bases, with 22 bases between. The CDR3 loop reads CASSATGTPSDLHF. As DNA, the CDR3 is TGTGCCAGCAGCGCAACCGGGACACCTTCAGATTTGCATTTT.

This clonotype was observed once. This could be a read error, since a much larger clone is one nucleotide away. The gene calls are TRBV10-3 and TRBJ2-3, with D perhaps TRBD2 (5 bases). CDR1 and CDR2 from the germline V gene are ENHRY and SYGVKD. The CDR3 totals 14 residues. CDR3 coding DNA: TGTGCTGTCAGTTTTAGCGTTGGCACAGATACGCAGTATTTT. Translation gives CAVSFSVGTDTQYF.

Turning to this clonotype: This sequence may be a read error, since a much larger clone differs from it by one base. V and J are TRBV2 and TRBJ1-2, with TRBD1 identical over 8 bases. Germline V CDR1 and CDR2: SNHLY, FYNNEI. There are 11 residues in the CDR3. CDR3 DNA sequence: TGTGACAGGGGGGGACCCGATGGCTACACCTTC. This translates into CDRGGPDGYTF.

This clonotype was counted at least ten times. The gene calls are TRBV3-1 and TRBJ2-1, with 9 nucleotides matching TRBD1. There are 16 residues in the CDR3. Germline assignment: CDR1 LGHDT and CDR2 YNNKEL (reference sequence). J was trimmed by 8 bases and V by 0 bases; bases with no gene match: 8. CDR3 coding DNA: TGTGCCAGCAGCCAAGAGGTAACAGGGGGCCGGGATGAGCAGTTCTTC. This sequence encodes CASSQEVTGGRDEQFF.

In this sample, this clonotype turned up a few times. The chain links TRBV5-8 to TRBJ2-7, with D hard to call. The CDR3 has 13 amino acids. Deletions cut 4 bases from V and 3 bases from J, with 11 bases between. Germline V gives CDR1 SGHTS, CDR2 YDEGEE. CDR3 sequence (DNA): TGTGCCAGCAGCCTCCGACAATTCTACGAGCAGTACTTC. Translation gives CASSLRQFYEQYF.

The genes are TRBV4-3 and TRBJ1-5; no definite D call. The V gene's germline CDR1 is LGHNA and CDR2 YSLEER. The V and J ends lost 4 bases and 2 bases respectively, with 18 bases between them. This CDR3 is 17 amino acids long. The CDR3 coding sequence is TGCGCCAGCAGCCCATCGGGCGGCGGGTTGGGCAATCAGCCCCAGCATTTT. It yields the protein CASSPSGGGLGNQPQHF.

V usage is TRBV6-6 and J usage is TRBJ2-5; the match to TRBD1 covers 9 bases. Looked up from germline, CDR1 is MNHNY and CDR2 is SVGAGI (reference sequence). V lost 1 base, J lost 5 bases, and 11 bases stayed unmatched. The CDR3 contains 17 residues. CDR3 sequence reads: CASSYYRSQGARETQYF. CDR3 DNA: TGTGCCAGCAGTTACTACAGATCACAGGGGGCGCGGGAGACCCAGTACTTC.

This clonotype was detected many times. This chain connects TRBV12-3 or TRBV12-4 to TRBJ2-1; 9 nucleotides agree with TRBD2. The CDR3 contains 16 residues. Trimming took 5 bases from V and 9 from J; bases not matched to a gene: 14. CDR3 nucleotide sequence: TGTGCCAGCAGTCCCCTGGCGGGAGGGCCCGGGGGTGAGCAGTTCTTC. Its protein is CASSPLAGGPGGEQFF.

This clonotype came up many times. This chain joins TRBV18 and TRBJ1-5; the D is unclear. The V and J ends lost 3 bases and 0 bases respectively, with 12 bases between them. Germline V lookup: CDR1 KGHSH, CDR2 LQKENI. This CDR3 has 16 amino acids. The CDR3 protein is CASSPSPNYSNQPQHF. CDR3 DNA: TGTGCCAGCTCACCTTCCCCAAATTATAGCAATCAGCCCCAGCATTTT.

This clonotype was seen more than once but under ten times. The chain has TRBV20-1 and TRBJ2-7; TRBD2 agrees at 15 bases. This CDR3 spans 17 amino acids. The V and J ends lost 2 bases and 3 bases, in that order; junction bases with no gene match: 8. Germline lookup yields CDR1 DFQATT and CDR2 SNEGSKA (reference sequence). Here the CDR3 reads CSARLPGLAGGGYEQYF. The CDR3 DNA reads TGCAGTGCTAGACTACCGGGACTAGCGGGAGGAGGCTACGAGCAGTACTTC.

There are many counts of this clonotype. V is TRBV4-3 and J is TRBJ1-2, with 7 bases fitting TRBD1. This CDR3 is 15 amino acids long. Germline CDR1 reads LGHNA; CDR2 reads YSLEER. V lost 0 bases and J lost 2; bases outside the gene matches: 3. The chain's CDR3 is CASSQDGRGNYGYTF. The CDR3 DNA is TGCGCCAGCAGCCAAGATGGCAGGGGGAACTATGGCTACACCTTC.

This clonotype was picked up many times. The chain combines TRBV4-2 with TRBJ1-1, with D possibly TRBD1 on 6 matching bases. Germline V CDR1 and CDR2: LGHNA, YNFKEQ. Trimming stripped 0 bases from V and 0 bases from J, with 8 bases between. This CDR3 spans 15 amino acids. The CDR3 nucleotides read TGTGCCAGCAGCCAAGATGGACAGTTGAACACTGAAGCTTTCTTT. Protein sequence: CASSQDGQLNTEAFF.

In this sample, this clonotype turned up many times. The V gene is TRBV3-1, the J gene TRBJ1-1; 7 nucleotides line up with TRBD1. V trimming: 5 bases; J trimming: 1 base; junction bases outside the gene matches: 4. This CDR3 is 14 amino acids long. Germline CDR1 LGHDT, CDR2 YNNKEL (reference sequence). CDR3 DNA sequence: TGTGCCAGCAGCAAAGGGACAGCGAACACTGAAGCTTTCTTT. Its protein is CASSKGTANTEAFF.

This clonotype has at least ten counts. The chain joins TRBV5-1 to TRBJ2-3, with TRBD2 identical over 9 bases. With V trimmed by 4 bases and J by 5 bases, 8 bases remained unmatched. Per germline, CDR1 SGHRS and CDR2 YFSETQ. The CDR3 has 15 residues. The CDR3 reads CASSVAGVGEDTQYF. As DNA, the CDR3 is TGCGCCAGCAGCGTAGCGGGAGTAGGGGAAGATACGCAGTATTTT.

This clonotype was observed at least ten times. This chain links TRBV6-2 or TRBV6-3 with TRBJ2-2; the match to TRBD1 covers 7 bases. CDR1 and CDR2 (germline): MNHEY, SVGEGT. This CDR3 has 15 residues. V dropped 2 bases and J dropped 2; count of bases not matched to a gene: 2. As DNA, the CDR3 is TGTGCCAGCAGTTACGGACAGGTCAACACCGGGGAGCTGTTTTTT. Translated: CASSYGQVNTGELFF.

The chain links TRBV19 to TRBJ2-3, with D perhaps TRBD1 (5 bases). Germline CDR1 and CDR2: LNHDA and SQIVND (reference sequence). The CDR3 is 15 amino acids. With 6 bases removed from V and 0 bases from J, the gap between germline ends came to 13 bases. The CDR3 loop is CASSVRTSSTDTQYF. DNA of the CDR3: TGTGCCAGTAGCGTCAGGACATCTAGCACAGATACGCAGTATTTT.

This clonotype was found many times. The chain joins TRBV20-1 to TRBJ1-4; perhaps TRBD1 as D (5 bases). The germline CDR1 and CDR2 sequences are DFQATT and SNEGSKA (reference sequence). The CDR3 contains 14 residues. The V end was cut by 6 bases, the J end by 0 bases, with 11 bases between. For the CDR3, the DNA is TGCAGTGCCGACTCGACAGCAACTAATGAAAAACTGTTTTTT. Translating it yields CSADSTATNEKLFF.

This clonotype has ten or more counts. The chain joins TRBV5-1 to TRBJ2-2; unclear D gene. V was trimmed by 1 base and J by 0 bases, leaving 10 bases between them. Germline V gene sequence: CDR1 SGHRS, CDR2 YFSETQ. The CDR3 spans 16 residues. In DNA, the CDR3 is TGCGCCAGCAGCTTGACGGGTGTATCGAACACCGGGGAGCTGTTTTTT. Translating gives CASSLTGVSNTGELFF.

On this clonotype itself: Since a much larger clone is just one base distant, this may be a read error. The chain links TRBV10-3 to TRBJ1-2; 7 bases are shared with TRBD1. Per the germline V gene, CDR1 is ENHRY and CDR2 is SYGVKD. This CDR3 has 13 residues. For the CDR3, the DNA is TGTGCCATCACCTCGACAGGGAGTTATGGCTGCACCTTC. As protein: CAITSTGSYGCTF.

CDR3 DNA sequence: TGTGCCAGCAGTGGACAGGGGGCACAATATGGCTACACCTTC. It is translated as CASSGQGAQYGYTF. The chain joins TRBV2 to TRBJ1-2; 10 nucleotides line up with TRBD1. Trimming cost V 4 bases and J 5 bases; bases outside gene matches: 4. Germline lookup yields CDR1 SNHLY and CDR2 FYNNEI. The CDR3 extends over 14 amino acids.

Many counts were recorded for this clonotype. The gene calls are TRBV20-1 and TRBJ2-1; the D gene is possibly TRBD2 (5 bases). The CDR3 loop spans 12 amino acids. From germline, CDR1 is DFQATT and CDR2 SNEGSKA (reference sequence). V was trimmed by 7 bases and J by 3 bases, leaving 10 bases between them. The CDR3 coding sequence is TGCAGTGTTGGAGACTACTACAATGAGCAGTTCTTC. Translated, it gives CSVGDYYNEQFF.

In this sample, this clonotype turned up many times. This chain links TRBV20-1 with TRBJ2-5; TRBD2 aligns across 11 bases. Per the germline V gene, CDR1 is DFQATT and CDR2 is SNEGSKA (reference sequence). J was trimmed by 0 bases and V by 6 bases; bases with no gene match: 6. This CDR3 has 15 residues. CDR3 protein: CSALRTSGYQETQYF. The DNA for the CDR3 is TGCAGTGCCCTTCGGACTAGCGGGTACCAAGAGACCCAGTACTTC.

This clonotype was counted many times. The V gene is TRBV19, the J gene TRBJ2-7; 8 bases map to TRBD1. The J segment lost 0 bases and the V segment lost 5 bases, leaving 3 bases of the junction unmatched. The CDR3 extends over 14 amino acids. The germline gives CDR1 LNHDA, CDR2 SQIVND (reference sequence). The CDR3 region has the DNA TGTGCCAGTAGTGTCGGGACAGGCTCCTACGAGCAGTACTTC. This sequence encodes CASSVGTGSYEQYF.

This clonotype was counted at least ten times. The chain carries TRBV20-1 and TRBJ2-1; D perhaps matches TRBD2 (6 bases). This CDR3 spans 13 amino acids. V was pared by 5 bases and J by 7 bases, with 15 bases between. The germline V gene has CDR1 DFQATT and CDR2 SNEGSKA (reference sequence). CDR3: CSAPRLGRNEQFF. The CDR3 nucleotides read TGCAGTGCTCCGAGACTAGGTAGGAATGAGCAGTTCTTC.